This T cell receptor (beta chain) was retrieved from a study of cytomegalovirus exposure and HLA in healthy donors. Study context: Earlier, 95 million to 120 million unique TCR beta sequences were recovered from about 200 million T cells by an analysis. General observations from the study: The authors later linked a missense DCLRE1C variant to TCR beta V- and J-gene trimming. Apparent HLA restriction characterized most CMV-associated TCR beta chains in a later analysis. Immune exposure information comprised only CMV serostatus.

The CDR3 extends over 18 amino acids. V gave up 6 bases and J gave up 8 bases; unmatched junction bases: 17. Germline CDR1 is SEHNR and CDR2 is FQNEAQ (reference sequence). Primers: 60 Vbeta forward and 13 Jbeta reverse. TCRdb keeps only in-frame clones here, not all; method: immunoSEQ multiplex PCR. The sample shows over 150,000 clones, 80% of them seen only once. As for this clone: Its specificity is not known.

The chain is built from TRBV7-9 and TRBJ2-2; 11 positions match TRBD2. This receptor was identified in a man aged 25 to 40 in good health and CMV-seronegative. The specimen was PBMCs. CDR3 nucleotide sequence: TGTGCCAGCAGGTTTAACGTGGGGACTAGCGGTCAGTCTGGGGAGCTGTTTTTT. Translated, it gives CASRFNVGTSGQSGELFF.